The T cell receptor (beta chain) under discussion was sequenced for a study of CD8 T cells in Susac syndrome. TCR beta sequences were obtained from blood CD8+ and CD4+ T cells. Random hexamers served to reverse transcribe roughly 0.45 to 1 ug RNA. A single record per CDR3 protein comes from TCRdb applying MiXCR to the immunoSEQ multiplex PCR reads. Here the sample spans over 95,000 distinct CDR3 sequences, nearly 95% being singletons. The receptor was derived from a human donor in good health. The specimen sequenced was CD4+ T cells from PBMCs.

The CDR3 DNA reads as TGTGCCAGCAGCCCCCCCCCGGGAGGCCCAGGGGAGACCCAGTACTTC. It yields the protein CASSPPPGGPGETQYF. The rearrangement uses TRBV7-2 and TRBJ2-5; 7 bases line up with TRBD2. The CDR3 covers 16 residues. Germline-derived CDR1 and CDR2 are SGHTA and FQGNSA. The trim removed 5 bases at V and 5 bases at J, leaving 14 bases unmatched.